One and the same sample provided the 28 T cell receptor beta chains below, sequenced in a study. One entry per CDR3 protein results from TCRdb running MiXCR on the 5' RACE reads. Found here are tens of thousands of distinct CDR3 sequences, less than 40% of them singletons; the top ten hold roughly 2.4%. Sequencing was carried out using tumor-infiltrating naive CD4+ T cells sorted from the breast tumor. Documented subset: naive CD4+ T cells, CD4+CD45RA+CD25-. These receptor sequences come from a female donor with breast cancer.

As for this clonotype: It is likely a read error, because the conserved phenylalanine at the end of the CDR3 is missing. The chain combines TRBV4-1 with TRBJ2-1; maybe TRBD2 (6 bases). Trimming pared 0 bases from V and 0 bases from J, leaving 6 bases between. The CDR3 extends over 15 amino acids. The germline gives CDR1 MGHRA, CDR2 YSYEKL. The CDR3, as DNA: TGCGCCAGCAGCCAAGAGGGGGGCTCCTACAATGAGCAGTTCCTC. It codes for CASSQEGGSYNEQFL.

The rearrangement links TRBV10-3 to TRBJ1-1; D gene ambiguous. Germline CDR1 ENHRY, CDR2 SYGVKD. V was shortened by 2 bases and J by 4 bases, with 11 bases between the two germline ends. The CDR3 totals 14 residues. The CDR3 protein is CAISEAPRGTEAFF. As DNA, the CDR3 is TGTGCCATCAGTGAGGCCCCCCGAGGCACTGAAGCTTTCTTT.

Relative to its sample, this clonotype is medium-sized. The chain recombines TRBV7-6 with TRBJ2-5; 7 bases align to TRBD1. Trimming cost V 8 bases and J 2 bases; bases outside gene matches: 11. This CDR3 region has 15 residues. Germline V gene lookup returns CDR1 SGHVS and CDR2 FNYEAQ. This CDR3 reads CASGHRDSAQETQYF. In nucleotides, the CDR3 is TGTGCCAGCGGTCACCGGGACAGCGCACAAGAGACCCAGTACTTC.

The chain joins TRBV7-3 to TRBJ2-1, with no clear D. This CDR3 has 12 amino acids. V was trimmed by 4 bases and J by 9 bases, leaving 10 bases between them. Germline V gene sequence: CDR1 SGHTA, CDR2 FQGTGA. This CDR3 reads CASSSLGSEQFF. CDR3 DNA sequence: TGTGCCAGCAGCTCCCTCGGCAGTGAGCAGTTCTTC.

The V and J genes are TRBV10-2 and TRBJ2-7; D gene unclear. The CDR3 extends over 11 amino acids. Germline V CDR1 and CDR2: WSHSY, SAAADI. V was trimmed by 2 bases and J by 3 bases, leaving 2 bases between them. Written as DNA, the CDR3 is TGCGCCAGCAGTGAGGTCTACGAGCAGTACTTC. This encodes CASSEVYEQYF.

This chain links TRBV11-2 with TRBJ2-7, with 9 bases fitting TRBD1. Germline V gene sequence: CDR1 SGHAT, CDR2 FQNNGV. The CDR3 runs 14 residues. V dropped 1 base and J dropped 5; count of bases not matched to a gene: 3. In nucleotides, the CDR3 is TGTGCCAGCAGCTTAGGGGGACAGGGAGACGAGCAGTACTTC. Translation gives CASSLGGQGDEQYF.

V is TRBV28 and J is TRBJ1-2; TRBD1 is a possible D gene (5 bases). Per the germline V gene, CDR1 is MDHEN and CDR2 is SYDVKM. The germline V and J ends were trimmed by 3 bases and 4 bases, with 12 bases remaining between them. The CDR3 is 14 amino acids. As DNA, the CDR3 is TGTGCCAGCAGTTTGACAGTCTATGGCTATGGCTACACCTTC. This codes for CASSLTVYGYGYTF.

This clonotype turned up a few times. The V call is TRBV12-5, the J call TRBJ2-1; D gene ambiguous. The CDR3 loop spans 14 amino acids. CDR1 and CDR2 from the germline V gene are LGHNT and FRNRAP. With 2 bases removed from V and 8 bases from J, the gap between germline ends came to 13 bases. Here the CDR3 DNA reads TGTGCTAGTGGTTTGTCGGAAGGGCGGTATGAGCAGTTCTTC. Translation: CASGLSEGRYEQFF.

About this clonotype itself: One base away lies a much larger clone, so this may be a sequencing read error. The chain is built from TRBV6-1 and TRBJ1-5, with D possibly matching TRBD1 (5 bases). The CDR3 contains 18 residues. Germline CDR1 MNHNS, CDR2 SASEGT. CDR3 coding DNA: TGTGCCAGCAGTGACCCGACTGAAGGGGTAAGAAGCAATCAGCTCCAGCATTTT. Translating it yields CASSDPTEGVRSNQLQHF.

This clonotype has only a few counts. The CDR3 loop is CASSLEEEGPLEAFF. The CDR3 region has the DNA TGTGCCAGCAGCTTAGAAGAGGAGGGGCCGCTTGAAGCTTTCTTT. This sequence joins TRBV7-9 and TRBJ1-1, with D maybe TRBD1 (5 bases). V lost 1 base to trimming and J lost 7 bases, with 16 bases between them. This CDR3 is built from 15 residues. The V gene's germline CDR1 is SEHNR and CDR2 FQNEAQ (reference sequence).

This clonotype was seen ten or more times. This chain uses TRBV6-5 with TRBJ2-1; TRBD2 matches at 12 bases. The CDR3 extends over 16 amino acids. The trim removed 2 bases at V and 10 bases at J, leaving 9 bases unmatched. Per the germline V gene, CDR1 is MNHEY and CDR2 is SVGAGI. CDR3 protein: CASSYHPSGRAGEQFF. DNA of the CDR3: TGTGCCAGCAGTTACCACCCTAGCGGGAGGGCCGGAGAGCAGTTCTTC.

Concerning this clonotype: This clone may be a read error of a much larger clone one base away. The CDR3 does not close with the conserved phenylalanine or tryptophan, likely indicating a read error. The V and J genes are TRBV12-3 or TRBV12-4 and TRBJ1-5; 8 bases match TRBD1. J lost 5 bases, V lost 5 bases, and 8 bases had no gene match. CDR3 length: 15 amino acids. CDR3 nucleotide sequence: TGTGCCAGCAGTCCCGGACAGGGCCCTTATCAGCCCCAGCATCTT. Protein sequence: CASSPGQGPYQPQHL.

This clonotype was recorded many times. The CDR3 sequence is CASRQSGPGPQHF. The CDR3 DNA follows: TGTGCCAGCAGACAGTCAGGGCCGGGGCCCCAGCATTTT. The chain uses TRBV28 and TRBJ1-5; D possibly corresponds to TRBD1 (5 bases). Trimming pared 6 bases from V and 9 bases from J, leaving 15 bases between. The CDR3 consists of 13 residues. The germline V gene encodes CDR1 MDHEN and CDR2 SYDVKM.

There are a few counts of this clonotype. The rearrangement uses TRBV29-1 and TRBJ2-7; 10 bases align to TRBD1. Germline-derived CDR1 and CDR2 are SQVTM and ANQGSEA. The junction had 7 bases not matched to a gene; V was cut back by 7 bases and J by 7 bases. CDR3 length: 12 amino acids. The CDR3: CSARDRGDEQYF. The CDR3 DNA sequence: TGCAGCGCAAGGGACAGGGGAGATGAGCAGTACTTC.

The rearrangement joins TRBV9 to TRBJ2-7; 7 nucleotides agree with TRBD2. The V and J ends lost 5 bases and 4 bases, in that order; junction bases with no gene match: 3. Germline assignment: CDR1 SGDLS and CDR2 YYNGEE. There are 12 residues in the CDR3. CDR3 sequence reads: CASSQGGYEQYF. CDR3 sequence (DNA): TGTGCCAGCAGTCAGGGAGGGTACGAGCAGTACTTC.

In this sample, this clonotype turned up a few times. The genes are TRBV29-1 and TRBJ2-3; possibly TRBD1 or TRBD2 for D (7 bases each). V lost 7 bases to trimming and J lost 4 bases, with 15 bases between them. From germline, CDR1 is SQVTM and CDR2 ANQGSEA. This CDR3 spans 13 amino acids. Here the CDR3 reads CSAQTGRADTQYF. DNA for the CDR3: TGCAGCGCACAGACAGGGAGGGCAGATACGCAGTATTTT.

Comment on this clonotype: A much more abundant neighbour one base away suggests this may be a read error. The V call is TRBV6-1, the J call TRBJ2-3; D is ambiguous. The CDR3 loop spans 13 amino acids. The V gene's germline CDR1 is MNHNS and CDR2 SASEGT. Trimming removed 1 base at V and 9 bases at J, with 11 bases between. DNA of the CDR3: TGTGCCAGCAGTGAAGGGTTAAAGGCGACGCAGTATTTT. It is translated as CASSEGLKATQYF.

Sample share makes this clonotype medium-sized. J is TRBJ2-7 and V is TRBV6-6, with 12 bases fitting TRBD2. Trimming at V came to 6 bases and at J to 2 bases, leaving 8 bases not matched to a gene. Germline CDR1 and CDR2: MNHNY and SVGAGI (reference sequence). This CDR3 is 16 amino acids long. The CDR3 bases are TGTGCCAGCAGCCGAGGACTAGCGGGGAAACCCTACGAGCAGTACTTC. Amino acid sequence: CASSRGLAGKPYEQYF.

The table lists this clonotype with many counts. The genes are TRBV9 and TRBJ2-1, with D hard to call. Germline V gives CDR1 SGDLS, CDR2 YYNGEE. CDR3 length: 15 residues. Trimming removed 0 bases from V and 0 bases from J, with 7 bases in between. DNA of the CDR3: TGTGCCAGCAGCGTAGACCGGAGCTCCTACAATGAGCAGTTCTTC. It translates to CASSVDRSSYNEQFF. Using reference TRBV9 and TRBJ2-1 for the parts outside the CDR3, the full variable domain is DSGVTQTPKHLITATGQRVTLRCSPRSGDLSVYWYQQSLDQGLQFLIQYYNGEERAKGNILERFSAQQFPDLHSELNLSSLELGDSALYFCASSVDRSSYNEQFFGPGTRLTVL.

Comment on this clonotype: A much larger clone lies one base from this, so it may be a read error. This sequence joins TRBV7-9 and TRBJ1-4; no firm D call. Looked up from germline, CDR1 is SEHNR and CDR2 is FQNEAQ (reference sequence). This CDR3 comprises 15 residues. In DNA form, the CDR3 reads TGTGCCAGCAGCTTACGCGGGAAAACTCATGAAAAACTGTTTTTT. Amino acids: CASSLRGKTHEKLFF.

The chain recombines TRBV24-1 with TRBJ1-5, with a weak D call TRBD1 (6 bases). Germline CDR1 KGHDR, CDR2 SFDVKD. V was cut by 4 bases and J by 0 bases, with 18 bases left in between. This CDR3 comprises 18 residues. The CDR3 nucleotides read TGTGCCACCAGTGAGCGAGGCAGGGGCCTAAATAGCAATCAGCCCCAGCATTTT. Residues: CATSERGRGLNSNQPQHF.

This clonotype was counted many times. J is TRBJ2-3 and V is TRBV5-6; D is possibly TRBD1 (5 bases). With 0 bases removed from V and 3 bases from J, the gap between germline ends came to 11 bases. This CDR3 is built from 15 residues. Germline V gene lookup returns CDR1 SGHDT and CDR2 YYEEEE. Here the CDR3 reads CASSLAGAGTDTQYF. CDR3 sequence (DNA): TGTGCCAGCAGCTTGGCTGGGGCCGGAACAGATACGCAGTATTTT. Together with reference TRBV5-6 and TRBJ2-3, the CDR3 gives the full variable domain: DAGVTQSPTHLIKTRGQQVTLRCSPKSGHDTVSWYQQALGQGPQFIFQYYEEEERQRGNFPDRFSGHQFPNYSSELNVNALLLGDSALYLCASSLAGAGTDTQYFGPGTRLTVL.

There are a few counts of this clonotype. J is TRBJ2-1 and V is TRBV7-2, with TRBD2 identical over 14 bases. The length of the CDR3 is 19 residues. With V trimmed by 1 base and J by 0 bases, 5 bases remained unmatched. Looked up from germline, CDR1 is SGHTA and CDR2 is FQGNSA. CDR3 sequence: CASSLDGLAGGSSYNEQFF. The CDR3 DNA is TGTGCCAGCAGCTTAGACGGACTAGCGGGAGGTTCCTCCTACAATGAGCAGTTCTTC.

In its sample, this clonotype was seen many times. This chain connects TRBV9 to TRBJ2-3; TRBD2 aligns across 11 bases. The CDR3 is 17 residues long. Germline CDR1 is SGDLS and CDR2 is YYNGEE. V lost 3 bases to trimming and J lost 1 base; unmatched junction nucleotides: 7. The DNA for the CDR3 is TGTGCCAGCAGCGCCTCAACTAGCGGGAGTGGCACAGATACGCAGTATTTT. Residues: CASSASTSGSGTDTQYF.

This clonotype was picked up many times. The chain joins TRBV29-1 to TRBJ1-1; 11 nucleotides agree with TRBD1. Germline lookup yields CDR1 SQVTM and CDR2 ANQGSEA. J gave up 3 bases and V 5 bases, and 2 bases lay outside the gene matches. The CDR3 covers 13 residues. CDR3 nucleotide sequence: TGCAGCGTTAGGGACAGGGGGTACACTGAAGCTTTCTTT. This encodes CSVRDRGYTEAFF.

The CDR3 reads CSARGNSRTGTIVNTGELFF. The CDR3 coding sequence is TGCAGTGCTAGAGGGAACTCTCGGACAGGGACAATCGTAAACACCGGGGAGCTGTTTTTT. V and J are TRBV20-1 and TRBJ2-2, with 8 bases that match TRBD1. CDR1 is DFQATT, CDR2 SNEGSKA, per germline (reference sequence). The CDR3 spans 20 residues. Losses at the gene ends were 1 base for V and 2 bases for J; bases not matched to a gene: 18.

By share, this clonotype counts as medium-sized. The chain links TRBV6-5 to TRBJ1-5, with unresolved D. Germline assignment: CDR1 MNHEY and CDR2 SVGAGI. Trimming pared 4 bases from V and 6 bases from J, leaving 10 bases between. The CDR3 is 13 residues long. CDR3 region: CASSSTMVQPQHF. Here the CDR3 DNA reads TGTGCCAGCAGTTCGACGATGGTTCAGCCCCAGCATTTT.

This clonotype was detected only a few times. This sequence joins TRBV20-1 and TRBJ1-3; D unclear. The germline V gene has CDR1 DFQATT and CDR2 SNEGSKA (reference sequence). V dropped 3 bases and J dropped 3 bases, with 15 bases sitting between them. The CDR3 covers 15 residues. CDR3 coding DNA: TGCAGTGCTAGTGGGCCCCTGGCGGGTGGAAACACCATATATTTT. This codes for CSASGPLAGGNTIYF.